The clone carrying this T cell receptor beta chain was detected only a few times. The data derive from a study of tumour-infiltrating T cells in Burkitt lymphoma. Study-level background: This cohort included all epidemiological subtypes of Burkitt lymphoma.

Germline assignment: CDR1 SGHRS and CDR2 YFSETQ. The CDR3 covers 14 residues. V was trimmed by 5 bases and J by 4 bases, leaving 15 bases between them. Sequencing was performed with immunoSEQ multiplex PCR; in TCRdb, only in-frame clones are kept and a portion is missing. The sample records fewer than 1,500 clones, 12% being singletons. The rearrangement joins TRBV5-1 to TRBJ1-1; the D gene is possibly TRBD1 (6 bases). Sequenced material: tumor tissue. The TCR comes from a human donor with Burkitt lymphoma. CDR3: CASRQGLWGTEAFF. In DNA form, the CDR3 reads TGCGCCAGCAGGCAGGGGTTGTGGGGCACTGAAGCTTTCTTT.